The clone carrying this T cell receptor (beta chain) was counted a few times. Method: immunoSEQ multiplex PCR; TCRdb's copy keeps in-frame clones and lacks some. The top ten clones hold 20% of a sample with around 80,000 clones, more than 75% of them seen once. This specimen comes from a study of control samples from healthy donors and cancer patients. The CDR3 has 12 residues. V lost 7 bases and J 1 base, leaving 5 bases between the germline ends. Germline V lookup: CDR1 MDHEN, CDR2 SYDVKM. Sequenced input: blood. This sequence was found in a man aged 50 to 59 in good health. This chain connects TRBV28 to TRBJ1-5; D remains unclear. The CDR3 sequence: CASTISNQPQHF. The CDR3, as DNA: TGTGCCAGCACCATCAGCAATCAGCCCCAGCATTTT.